The source of this T cell receptor (beta chain) is a study of neurological immune-mediated disorders (dated by TCRdb to between 2019 and 2020). At the level of the whole study: Of the 35 or so multiple sclerosis patients, around 30 had relapsing-remitting MS and 3 had secondary progressive MS. Using UMI-based sequencing, the study compared peripheral blood TCR-beta repertoires from patients with HTLV-I-associated myelopathy (HAM/TSP), patients with multiple sclerosis, and healthy controls. The approximately 100 TCR-beta libraries included longitudinal samples, technical triplicates and paired sorted CD4+ and CD8+ T-cell subsets alongside PBMC samples. The cohort included 60 to 75 subjects: about 14 with HAM/TSP, about 34 with multiple sclerosis, and around 20 healthy controls. Broader findings and caveats from the paper: TCR clonal expansion was highest in HAM/TSP patients and lowest in MS patients, with MS patients falling below even healthy controls. The MS cluster showed no association with clinical or MRI features, and the authors stated that larger cohorts are needed. Repertoires from 18 of 34 MS patients were grouped by phylogenetic analysis into a cluster of related CDR3 sequences, suggesting a possible repertoire-level signature. Across subjects, expanded clones never shared an identical CDR3 amino acid sequence, which suggests that the TCR-beta repertoires in every group were private.

For the unsorted PBMC libraries, 2 million PBMCs were stored in RNAlater at -80 degrees C until RNA extraction and were used to generate the libraries. Multiple sclerosis patients were enrolled in a US clinical protocol evaluating disease progression by magnetic resonance imaging. Peripheral blood underwent Ficoll-Hypaque density gradient centrifugation to isolate PBMCs, which were then cryopreserved in liquid nitrogen. To synthesize cDNA, template-switch 5'RACE was performed with a primer carrying a 10-nucleotide random unique molecular identifier so that each TCR transcript was tagged. Over 190 million TCR-beta sequences, covering 15-18 subjects, were produced in each sequencing run. Total RNA was extracted with the RNeasy kit. TCR-beta VDJ regions were amplified with primers for the TCR constant region and the 5'RACE anchor, using the KAPA Real-time Library Amplification kit. Sample indexes and Illumina adaptors were added in a first PCR, after which library yield was increased in a second PCR. The roughly 650 bp TCR product was size-selected on a 2% E-gel SizeSelection system after Ampure bead purification. Before pooling, libraries had their quality checked on a Bioanalyzer, their concentration measured with Qubit, and their quantity determined with the Kapa Library Quantification kit. An Illumina HiSeq 2500 sequenced the libraries paired-end 2 x 150 bp. To increase sequence diversity, roughly 24-31% phiX was spiked into each library pool. In the paper's pipeline: Quality-filtered reads were processed with the UMI-based MiGEC pipeline, and over 75% of raw TCR sequences were removed by the MiGEC pipeline during error correction. IMGT germline references were used for aligning VDJ genes, and each clonotype was defined as a unique CDR3 amino acid sequence together with its V-J genes. VDJtools evaluated clonal expansion, Shannon diversity and CDR3 relatedness (CalcPairwiseDistances, ClusterSamples); CLCbio workbench built phylogenetic trees. Using coefficient-of-variation modelling across technical triplicates, the study counted a clone as expanded if it had at least 8 unique UMIs. TCRdb reanalyzed the raw reads on its own, using fastp at Q25 for trimming and MiXCR for clone calling, and kept in-frame beta chains. When rows share a CDR3 protein, they turn into one entry using the most common DNA and genes. TCRdb's processing, not the authors' own work, is the source of the V and J calls. Present in this sample are roughly 90,000 distinct CDR3 sequences, approximately 4% of which were seen just once. Around 3.1% of the sample lies in the top ten.

CDR1 and CDR2, per the germline V gene (reference sequence), are SEHNR and FQNEAQ. The CDR3 contains 14 residues, cysteine and phenylalanine counted. Left in the record is the CDR3 DNA by itself, 42 bases read in frame from the first base. Trimming costs V 1 base and J 2 bases, and their ends lie 6 bases apart. This clonotype was recorded many times. Its antigen is still unknown. Qualities for individual bases were not recorded, and no much larger clone is one base off. The sample consisted of PBMCs. The chain joins TRBV7-9 to TRBJ2-1, with TRBD2 as a weak D call on 6 bases. The receptor's source is a woman between 45 and 60 years old with multiple sclerosis. The DNA sequence is as follows: TGTGCCAGCAGCTTAGGACTAGCCTACAATGAGCAGTTCTTC. Its translation reads: CASSLGLAYNEQFF. When the CDR3 is completed using the reference TRBV7-9 and TRBJ2-1 genes on either side, the full variable domain is DTGVSQNPRHKITKRGQNVTFRCDPISEHNRLYWYRQTLGQGPEFLTYFQNEAQLEKSRLLSDRFSAERPKGSFSTLEIQRTEQGDSAMYLCASSLGLAYNEQFFGPGTRLTVL.